These T cell receptor beta chains were read from a single sample in a study of T cell responses to AZD1222 COVID-19 vaccine. Produced via immunoSEQ multiplex PCR; TCRdb's table is partial and in-frame only. The sample records more than 65,000 clones, roughly 90% being singletons. Material: peripheral blood, obtained on day 0 of AZD1222 vaccination. These receptors came from an adult in good health. Each CDR3 is given with its conserved first and last residue. Fields, in order: V gene, clone size, J gene, D gene, CDR3 DNA, CDR3 protein. The D gene is left open where the match is weak. Part of the rows lack a size; the others show once, few, many or a class for expanded clones.

>TRBV7-2|-|TRBJ1-5|-
TGTGCCAGCAGCTTAGGCCCGCAGTTCAATCAGCCCCAGCATTTT
CASSLGPQFNQPQHF
>TRBV28|-|TRBJ2-7|TRBD1
TGTGCCAGCAGCGAACAGGGGCCGGCCTACGAGCAGTACTTC
CASSEQGPAYEQYF
>TRBV7-6|-|TRBJ1-1|-
TGTGCCAGCGGGTCGGACAGAGGAGCTTTCTTT
CASGSDRGAFF
>TRBV9|-|TRBJ1-3|-
TGTGCCAGCAGAAAGGGGGACACTGGAAACACCATATATTTT
CASRKGDTGNTIYF
>TRBV9|-|TRBJ1-5|TRBD1
TGTGCCAGCAGCCAGGGGGCGCGAATCGATCAGCCCCAGCATTTT
CASSQGARIDQPQHF
>TRBV11-3|-|TRBJ2-1|TRBD1
TGTGCCAGCAGCCCCCCCGGACAGGGTTACAATGAGCAGTTCTTC
CASSPPGQGYNEQFF
>TRBV29-1|-|TRBJ1-2|-
TGCAGCGACCTCCGGCCCGGGAGGGTTTATGGCTACACCTTC
CSDLRPGRVYGYTF
>TRBV7-3|-|TRBJ2-2|TRBD2
TGTGCCAGCAGCAACTCGTCAGCGGGGGGCTACACCGGGGAGCTGTTTTTT
CASSNSSAGGYTGELFF
>TRBV2|-|TRBJ2-2|-
TGTGCCAGCAGTGTTATCCGTAACACCGGGGAGCTGTTTTTT
CASSVIRNTGELFF
>TRBV14|-|TRBJ2-1|-
TGTGCCAGCAGCTTTACAGGGAACAATGAGCAGTTCTTC
CASSFTGNNEQFF
>TRBV6-6|-|TRBJ1-6|-
TGTGCCAGCAGTTATTTACAGGGAAGGTCACCCCTCCACTTT
CASSYLQGRSPLHF
>TRBV2|-|TRBJ1-2|-
TGTGCCAGCAGTGAATCGTACGGAGCTAACTATGGCTACACCTTC
CASSESYGANYGYTF
>TRBV28|few|TRBJ1-4|-
TGTGCCAGCACTAGCCGGACCAGTGAAAAACTGTTTTTT
CASTSRTSEKLFF
>TRBV10-2|-|TRBJ2-5|-
TGCGCCAGCAGCGTTCTGACAGTCCAAGAGACCCAGTACTTC
CASSVLTVQETQYF
>TRBV7-9|-|TRBJ1-3|TRBD1
TGTGCCAGCAGCCCGACAGGGGGGATCTCTGGAAACACCATATATTTT
CASSPTGGISGNTIYF
>TRBV12-3/TRBV12-4|-|TRBJ1-1|-
TGTGCCAGCAGTTTAACGGCGAACACTGAAGCTTTCTTT
CASSLTANTEAFF
>TRBV7-9|-|TRBJ2-2|-
TGTGCCAGCAGCCTAAAGAAAGACACCGGGGAGCTGTTTTTT
CASSLKKDTGELFF
>TRBV4-1|-|TRBJ2-1|-
TGCGCCAGCAGCCAGTCATTTACGTTGAGCGATGAGCAGTTCTTC
CASSQSFTLSDEQFF
>TRBV28|-|TRBJ2-3|TRBD2
TGTGCCAGCAGTTTCCCGACTAGCGGGAGGGTCCTTAGAGGAGATACGCAGTATTTT
CASSFPTSGRVLRGDTQYF
>TRBV10-2|-|TRBJ2-3|TRBD2
TGCGCCAGCAGCCGGACTAGCGGGGACACAGATACGCAGTATTTT
CASSRTSGDTDTQYF
>TRBV7-3|-|TRBJ2-1|-
TGTGCCAGCAGCTTAGATGGGGGCTCCCATGAGCAGTTCTTC
CASSLDGGSHEQFF
>TRBV7-6|-|TRBJ2-7|TRBD2
TGTGCCAGCAGCTTAGGGGTAGCGGGCTTCTCCTACGAGCAGTACTTC
CASSLGVAGFSYEQYF
>TRBV5-1|-|TRBJ2-5|TRBD2
TGCGCCAGCAGCTTGGCCGGGGGGCAAGAGACCCAGTACTTC
CASSLAGGQETQYF
>TRBV6-5|-|TRBJ1-4|TRBD1
TGTGCCAGCAGACCCACAGGGGGCGGCGTAGAAAAACTGTTTTTT
CASRPTGGGVEKLFF
>TRBV7-9|-|TRBJ2-1|-
TGTGCCAGCAGCTTAGCGGGGTCGGGACAAAAAGGGGTATACAATGAGCAGTTCTTC
CASSLAGSGQKGVYNEQFF
>TRBV24-1|-|TRBJ1-6|-
TGTGCCACCAGTGAAGGCCTTCGGTCACCCCTCCACTTT
CATSEGLRSPLHF
>TRBV6-5|-|TRBJ2-7|TRBD1
TGTGCCAGCAGAGGGGGCAGTTACGAGCAGTACTTC
CASRGGSYEQYF
>TRBV11-3|-|TRBJ2-1|-
TGTGCCAGCAGCTCGGGGGCAGTTGCTTACAATGAGCAGTTCTTC
CASSSGAVAYNEQFF
>TRBV7-9|medium-sized|TRBJ2-7|-
TGTGCCAGCAGCTTAAACACGTACTACGAGCAGTACTTC
CASSLNTYYEQYF
>TRBV5-1|few|TRBJ1-3|-
TGCGCCAGCAGCTTGGCCGCACAGAGCTCTGGAAACACCATATATTTT
CASSLAAQSSGNTIYF
>TRBV11-3|-|TRBJ1-1|-
TGTGCCAGCAGCTTAGCAAACCCTCAAAGGGGCACTGAAGCTTTCTTT
CASSLANPQRGTEAFF
>TRBV3-1/TRBV3-2|-|TRBJ1-2|TRBD1
TGTGCCAGCAGCCAAGACGTAGGGACAGGGGTTAACTATGGCTACACCTTC
CASSQDVGTGVNYGYTF
>TRBV19|-|TRBJ1-1|TRBD1
TGTGCCAGTAGTGGCCAGGGGGGACCTTCTGAAGCTTTCTTT
CASSGQGGPSEAFF
>TRBV10-3|-|TRBJ2-3|TRBD2
TGTGCCATCAGTGATGGGAGGGTTGCAGATACGCAGTATTTT
CAISDGRVADTQYF
>TRBV2|-|TRBJ2-1|-
TGTGCCATCCCGTTCCCTGGGGGAAATGAGCAGTTCTTC
CAIPFPGGNEQFF
>TRBV7-2|-|TRBJ1-3|-
TGTGCCAGCAGAAACGCGGGACAAAGAAACACCATATATTTT
CASRNAGQRNTIYF
>TRBV27|-|TRBJ2-7|TRBD1
TGTGCCAGCAGTCAGAAGACAGGGTACCACGAGCAGTACTTC
CASSQKTGYHEQYF
>TRBV9|-|TRBJ2-1|-
TGTGCCAGCAGCGTATCCTGGGGGGCCCTAAATGAGCAGTTCTTC
CASSVSWGALNEQFF
>TRBV27|-|TRBJ1-1|-
TGTGCCAGCAGTCCGAGGGGCCGGACCGGGGGGGTTACCACTGAAGCTTTCTTT
CASSPRGRTGGVTTEAFF
>TRBV5-1|-|TRBJ2-7|-
TGCGCCAGCAGCTTCCGGGACGGCCCCTACGAGCAGTACTTC
CASSFRDGPYEQYF
>TRBV6-6|-|TRBJ1-6|TRBD1
TGTGCCAGCAGTACAGGGGGACCCCTCCACTTT
CASSTGGPLHF
>TRBV28|-|TRBJ2-1|-
TGTGCCAGCAGTTTTACCCAGGGGAACAATGAGCAGTTCTTC
CASSFTQGNNEQFF
>TRBV28|once|TRBJ1-6|TRBD1
TGTGCCAGCAGTTCACGGGACAGGGTTGATAATTCACCCCTCCACTTT
CASSSRDRVDNSPLHF
>TRBV6-5|-|TRBJ2-1|TRBD2
TGTGCCAGCAGTTACTCGCCTAGCGGGAGTATCGATGAGCAGTTCTTC
CASSYSPSGSIDEQFF
>TRBV27|many|TRBJ2-7|TRBD1
TGTGCCAGCAGTTTGGGGGCAGGGGGAGTCTACGAGCAGTACTTC
CASSLGAGGVYEQYF
>TRBV19|-|TRBJ1-1|-
TGTGCCAGTACCCTTACAGGGAACACTGAAGCTTTCTTT
CASTLTGNTEAFF
>TRBV7-9|-|TRBJ2-4|TRBD1
TGTGCCAGCAGCTTTCGTCAGGGGGCCGCCAAAAACATTCAGTACTTC
CASSFRQGAAKNIQYF
>TRBV24-1|-|TRBJ2-1|TRBD2
TGTGCCACCAGTGATCCTACTAGCGGGGGCCACAATGAGCAGTTCTTC
CATSDPTSGGHNEQFF
>TRBV28|once|TRBJ1-1|-
TGTGCCAGCACCCTGGGGGGAATCGGCACTGAAGCTTTCTTT
CASTLGGIGTEAFF
>TRBV4-2|-|TRBJ2-7|-
TGTGCCAGCAGCCGAGAAGGTGGACAGGAGCAGTACTTC
CASSREGGQEQYF
>TRBV7-3|-|TRBJ2-6|-
TGTGCCAGCACCCTCCCGGGAGGGGCCAACGTCCTGACTTTC
CASTLPGGANVLTF
>TRBV6-5|-|TRBJ1-1|TRBD1
TGTGCCAGCAGAAGCACAGGGGGCTGGACTGAAGCTTTCTTT
CASRSTGGWTEAFF
>TRBV27|-|TRBJ1-1|-
TGTGCCAGCAGTCCCGAGGGGGTGGCGGCTGAAGCTTTCTTT
CASSPEGVAAEAFF
>TRBV6-6|-|TRBJ1-5|-
TGTGCCAGCAGTTCTCGACAGGTCCGCAATCAGCCCCAGCATTTT
CASSSRQVRNQPQHF